This TCR beta chain originates from a study of T cell responses to AZD1222 COVID-19 vaccine. Study-level points and caveats: Among the donors, most were white British and more were female, and clonal diversity was possibly underestimated.

Generated by immunoSEQ multiplex PCR, the TCRdb table keeps only in-frame clones and is missing some. The table has about 180,000 clones, around 90% seen once. Trimming removed 5 bases from V and 3 bases from J; junction bases left unmatched: 11. The length of the CDR3 is 15 residues. Germline-derived CDR1 and CDR2 are GTSNPN and SVGIG (reference sequence). A word on this clone: Its antigen is not known.

The TCR originated in an adult in good health. This specimen consisted of peripheral blood, obtained on day 0 of AZD1222 vaccination. V is TRBV30 and J is TRBJ2-3, with TRBD2 matching 7 bases. The CDR3 region is CAWDQLALRTDTQYF. CDR3 nucleotides: TGTGCCTGGGACCAACTAGCGTTAAGAACAGATACGCAGTATTTT.